The rows below give T cell receptor beta chains drawn from one sample of a study of blood T cell repertoires in COVID-19. Here immunoSEQ multiplex PCR was the method, and the copy in TCRdb shows in-frame clones only, minus some. This table holds 250,000 to 300,000 clones, 89% found once. The specimen was peripheral blood. The receptors shown here come from a woman in her sixties with acute or convalescent COVID-19. Both conserved end residues are part of each CDR3. A D gene is named only where the DNA matches it firmly. The size entry is marked missing in some rows and otherwise reads once, few, many or a size class.

v_call	clone_size	d_call	j_call	cdr3_aa	cdr3_nt
TRBV25-1	NA	NA	TRBJ1-2	CASRPRDPSGGYTF	TGTGCCAGCAGACCCAGGGATCCCTCCGGCGGCTACACCTTC
TRBV7-9	NA	NA	TRBJ1-1	CASSLQGFTEAFF	TGTGCCAGCAGCTTACAGGGTTTCACTGAAGCTTTCTTT
TRBV12-3/TRBV12-4	NA	TRBD1	TRBJ1-2	CASSNTGAGGYTF	TGTGCCAGCAGTAATACAGGGGCAGGTGGCTACACCTTC
TRBV5-5	NA	NA	TRBJ1-3	CASSPRAGSSGNTIYF	TGTGCCAGCAGCCCCCGGGCGGGAAGCTCTGGAAACACCATATATTTT
TRBV19	few	NA	TRBJ2-2	CASSNYREGRSGELFF	TGTGCCAGTAGTAATTACAGGGAAGGTCGGTCCGGGGAGCTGTTTTTT
TRBV5-4	few	TRBD1	TRBJ1-1	CASSTPGQGNTEAFF	TGTGCCAGCAGCACCCCGGGACAGGGGAACACTGAAGCTTTCTTT
TRBV25-1	NA	NA	TRBJ1-6	CASSENYDSKAGMALHF	TGTGCCAGCAGTGAGAATTACGACAGCAAGGCAGGGATGGCCCTCCACTTT
TRBV7-8	NA	TRBD1	TRBJ1-1	CASRAGQQNTEAFF	TGTGCCAGCAGGGCGGGACAGCAGAACACTGAAGCTTTCTTT
TRBV4-1	NA	NA	TRBJ1-5	CASSQREVGNNQPQHF	TGCGCCAGCAGCCAGCGGGAAGTAGGGAACAATCAGCCCCAGCATTTT
TRBV7-2	NA	NA	TRBJ1-6	CASSPLSPGKGYNSPLHF	TGTGCCAGCAGCCCCTTATCCCCGGGAAAGGGCTATAATTCACCCCTCCACTTT
TRBV27	once	TRBD2	TRBJ2-1	CASMRGGLNEQFF	TGTGCCAGCATGCGGGGGGGCCTTAATGAGCAGTTCTTC
TRBV6-5	few	NA	TRBJ1-5	CASTLGQNSNQPQHF	TGTGCCAGCACCCTCGGACAGAATAGCAATCAGCCCCAGCATTTT
TRBV11-2	NA	TRBD2	TRBJ2-5	CASSVRSLAGGRETQYF	TGTGCCAGCAGCGTTCGGAGTCTAGCGGGGGGGCGGGAGACCCAGTACTTC
TRBV28	NA	NA	TRBJ2-7	CASSSLQGYSDEQYF	TGTGCCAGCAGTTCCTTACAGGGCTACAGCGACGAGCAGTACTTC
TRBV7-5	NA	NA	TRBJ1-1	CVRSLAPYRVHTEAFF	TGTGTCAGAAGCTTAGCCCCATACAGGGTACACACTGAAGCTTTCTTT
TRBV7-2	NA	NA	TRBJ2-2	CASSLTGKVTGELFF	TGTGCCAGCAGCTTAACAGGGAAAGTCACCGGGGAGCTGTTTTTT
TRBV7-2	once	NA	TRBJ2-5	CASSLVPRVLQETQYF	TGTGCCAGCAGCTTAGTGCCCCGAGTTCTCCAAGAGACCCAGTACTTC
TRBV5-4	NA	TRBD1	TRBJ1-6	CASSSRDRISSLHF	TGTGCCAGCAGCTCCCGGGACAGGATTTCGTCCCTCCACTTT
TRBV4-3	NA	TRBD1	TRBJ1-6	CASSHKVVMDRASYNSPLHF	TGCGCCAGCAGCCATAAAGTTGTGATGGACAGGGCCTCCTATAATTCACCCCTCCACTTT
TRBV13	NA	TRBD1	TRBJ2-3	CASSFQGAATDTQYF	TGTGCCAGCAGCTTCCAGGGGGCGGCCACAGATACGCAGTATTTT
TRBV5-1	NA	TRBD1	TRBJ2-1	CASWDRDRGYNEQFF	TGCGCCAGCTGGGACCGGGACAGGGGATACAATGAGCAGTTCTTC
TRBV11-2	NA	TRBD2	TRBJ2-1	CASSLDRLAGGQFF	TGTGCCAGCAGCTTAGATCGCCTAGCGGGGGGGCAGTTCTTC
TRBV14	once	NA	TRBJ2-7	CASSQDSDISYEQYF	TGTGCCAGCAGCCAGGACTCGGATATCTCCTACGAGCAGTACTTC
TRBV4-1	NA	TRBD2	TRBJ2-1	CASSLRLAGVANEQFF	TGCGCCAGCAGCCTAAGACTAGCGGGAGTGGCCAATGAGCAGTTCTTC
TRBV9	NA	TRBD2	TRBJ2-1	CASSVGASGRANEQFF	TGTGCCAGCAGCGTAGGGGCTAGCGGGAGGGCCAATGAGCAGTTCTTC
TRBV7-2	NA	NA	TRBJ1-4	CASSYGGATNEKLFF	TGTGCCAGCAGCTACGGGGGAGCGACTAATGAAAAACTGTTTTTT
TRBV19	NA	NA	TRBJ1-4	CASSIGQSEKLFF	TGTGCCAGTAGTATTGGACAGAGTGAAAAACTGTTTTTT
TRBV11-1	NA	NA	TRBJ2-2	CASSFLRDTGELFF	TGTGCCAGCAGCTTTCTACGGGACACCGGGGAGCTGTTTTTT
TRBV7-2	NA	NA	TRBJ2-1	CASSPWATSSYNEQFF	TGTGCCAGCAGCCCTTGGGCGACGAGCTCCTACAATGAGCAGTTCTTC